The 24 T cell receptor beta chains listed next were all sequenced from one sample in a study of T cell responses to AZD1222 COVID-19 vaccine. Assay: immunoSEQ multiplex PCR; the TCRdb copy retains only in-frame clones and omits some. Counted here are more than 140,000 clones, 85% to 95% occurring once; the ten biggest clones make up 0.75% to 1%. Sample: peripheral blood, taken on day 0 of MenACWY control vaccination. These receptors originate from an adult in good health.

The chain links TRBV10-1 to TRBJ2-3, with a weak D call TRBD1 (5 bases). Germline-derived CDR1 and CDR2 are WNHNN and SYGVQD (reference sequence). V was clipped by 4 bases and J by 2 bases, with 10 bases between them. CDR3 size: 14 residues. This chain's CDR3 is CASSAGGHTDTQYF. The CDR3 DNA sequence: TGCGCCAGCAGTGCTGGTGGACACACAGATACGCAGTATTTT.

CDR3: CASSLGQGVDEQYF. The CDR3 DNA is TGTGCCAGCAGCCTGGGACAGGGGGTCGACGAGCAGTACTTC. The J gene is TRBJ2-7, the V gene TRBV7-9, with 11 positions matching TRBD1. Germline V gene sequence: CDR1 SEHNR, CDR2 FQNEAQ (reference sequence). The V gene end was trimmed by 5 bases and the J gene end by 5 bases; junction bases not matched to a gene: 5. CDR3 length: 14 amino acids.

The chain uses TRBV29-1 and TRBJ1-1; 10 nucleotides match TRBD1. V was pared by 1 base and J by 0 bases, with 8 bases of the junction left unmatched. The CDR3 extends over 17 amino acids. The V gene's germline CDR1 is SQVTM and CDR2 ANQGSEA. The CDR3 DNA reads TGCAGCGTTGAAGGTATTGACAGGGGGCGGCTGAACACTGAAGCTTTCTTT. Translated, it gives CSVEGIDRGRLNTEAFF.

This chain joins TRBV29-1 and TRBJ1-4; no clear D gene. The germline V gene has CDR1 SQVTM and CDR2 ANQGSEA. CDR3 length equals 13 residues. V lost 4 bases and J lost 0, with 6 bases in between. CDR3 bases: TGCAGCGTTGGAGCCGCAACTAATGAAAAACTGTTTTTT. It is translated as CSVGAATNEKLFF.

The CDR3 loop reads CASSLWGTDETQYF. The CDR3 DNA is TGTGCCAGCAGTTTATGGGGAACGGACGAGACCCAGTACTTC. The rearrangement joins TRBV27 to TRBJ2-5, with D uncertain. The germline gives CDR1 MNHEY, CDR2 SMNVEV (reference sequence). This CDR3 spans 14 amino acids. V was cut by 1 base and J by 5 bases, with 11 bases left in between.

Only one count was recorded for this clone. The rearrangement uses TRBV7-2 and TRBJ1-2, with 11 bases aligning to TRBD1. The CDR3 length is 17 residues. Germline assignment: CDR1 SGHTA and CDR2 FQGNSA. Trimming removed 5 bases from V and 4 bases from J; junction bases left unmatched: 12. The CDR3 DNA sequence: TGTGCCAGCAGCGCCGGACAGGGGGCATCCCACGTCTATGGCTACACCTTC. Protein sequence: CASSAGQGASHVYGYTF.

This chain links TRBV11-2 with TRBJ2-5; 9 positions agree with TRBD1. V dropped 1 base and J dropped 0; count of bases not matched to a gene: 0. The CDR3 spans 15 residues. Germline loops: CDR1 SGHAT, CDR2 FQNNGV. CDR3 nucleotide sequence: TGTGCCAGCAGCTTAGGGGACAGGGACCAAGAGACCCAGTACTTC. It yields the protein CASSLGDRDQETQYF. Using reference TRBV11-2 and TRBJ2-5 for the parts outside the CDR3, the full variable domain is EAGVAQSPRYKIIEKRQSVAFWCNPISGHATLYWYQQILGQGPKLLIQFQNNGVVDDSQLPKDRFSAERLKGVDSTLKIQPAKLEDSAVYLCASSLGDRDQETQYFGPGTRLLVL.

The chain links TRBV6-6 to TRBJ1-5; 7 positions agree with TRBD1. Germline V gene sequence: CDR1 MNHNY, CDR2 SVGAGI (reference sequence). V lost 6 bases and J lost 5; bases outside the gene matches: 4. The CDR3 contains 13 residues. CDR3 bases: TGTGCCAGCAGCGACAGGGCGCATCAGCCCCAGCATTTT. Amino acid sequence: CASSDRAHQPQHF.

The chain combines TRBV27 with TRBJ1-2; 8 bases map to TRBD1. Trimming at V came to 5 bases and at J to 7 bases, leaving 9 bases not matched to a gene. CDR3 length: 14 residues. From germline, CDR1 is MNHEY and CDR2 SMNVEV (reference sequence). CDR3 in amino acids: CASSPRTGHAGYTF. For the CDR3, the DNA is TGTGCCAGCAGTCCCAGGACAGGGCACGCTGGCTACACCTTC.

The chain is built from TRBV29-1 and TRBJ1-1; D not certain. The CDR3 has 11 residues. Germline assignment: CDR1 SQVTM and CDR2 ANQGSEA. Between the trimmed V and J ends, which lost 6 bases and 1 base, there was a span of 6 bases. In DNA form, the CDR3 reads TGCAGCGTCCGAGAGAACACTGAAGCTTTCTTT. Translating gives CSVRENTEAFF. Full variable domain (missing parts from reference TRBV29-1 and TRBJ1-1): SAVISQKPSRDICQRGTSLTIQCQVDSQVTMMFWYRQQPGQSLTLIATANQGSEATYESGFVIDKFPISRPNLTFSTLTVSNMSPEDSSIYLCSVRENTEAFFGQGTRLTVV.

The rearrangement links TRBV6-6 to TRBJ1-2, with D perhaps TRBD1 (6 bases). This CDR3 region has 13 residues. Germline V gives CDR1 MNHNY, CDR2 SVGAGI (reference sequence). Trimming stripped 8 bases from V and 2 bases from J, with 12 bases between. This chain's CDR3 is CASGQPPNYGYTF. DNA of the CDR3: TGTGCCAGCGGACAGCCCCCAAACTATGGCTACACCTTC.

V and J are TRBV2 and TRBJ2-2, with D possibly matching TRBD2 (5 bases). The CDR3 loop spans 13 amino acids. Trimming took 7 bases from V and 5 from J, leaving 11 bases between them. Per germline, CDR1 SNHLY and CDR2 FYNNEI. The CDR3 sequence is CASTRGLTGELFF. For the CDR3, the DNA is TGTGCCAGCACTCGAGGGTTAACCGGGGAGCTGTTTTTT.

The rearrangement joins TRBV3-1 (or the pseudogene TRBV3-2) to TRBJ2-1; TRBD2 aligns across 8 bases. V lost 4 bases and J lost 9; bases outside the gene matches: 14. The CDR3 covers 16 residues. Germline lookup yields CDR1 LGHDT and CDR2 YNNKEL (reference sequence). The CDR3 reads CASSPGAPGGVREQFF. The CDR3 region has the DNA TGTGCCAGCAGCCCAGGGGCTCCGGGAGGGGTTCGTGAGCAGTTCTTC.

A single count supports this clone. The chain is built from TRBV9 and TRBJ2-7; D gene ambiguous. The V end was cut by 0 bases, the J end by 0 bases, with 10 bases between. Per germline, CDR1 SGDLS and CDR2 YYNGEE. CDR3 length equals 15 residues. CDR3 protein: CASSVAPAGSYEQYF. In DNA form, the CDR3 reads TGTGCCAGCAGCGTAGCCCCAGCAGGCTCCTACGAGCAGTACTTC.

The genes are TRBV7-6 and TRBJ1-4, with no clear D. The CDR3 loop spans 17 amino acids. V was cut by 4 bases and J by 0 bases, with 15 bases left in between. Germline assignment: CDR1 SGHVS and CDR2 FNYEAQ. The CDR3 DNA reads as TGTGCCAGCAGCTATAGCCAGGACCGATCAACTAATGAAAAACTGTTTTTT. Translated, it gives CASSYSQDRSTNEKLFF.

The chain links TRBV11-2 to TRBJ1-2; D might be TRBD1 (6 bases). Germline values: CDR1 SGHAT, CDR2 FQNNGV. The CDR3 consists of 13 residues. The ends were cut back, 5 bases at V and 3 bases at J, with 10 bases in the middle. The CDR3 reads CASSRGGDYGYTF. The CDR3 DNA reads as TGTGCCAGCAGCCGAGGGGGGGACTATGGCTACACCTTC.

The chain has TRBV28 and TRBJ1-2, with no clear D. The CDR3 has 13 amino acids. Germline CDR1 reads MDHEN; CDR2 reads SYDVKM. V shed 1 base and J shed 8 bases, with 11 bases lying between them. The CDR3 loop reads CASSLFQAGGYTF. For the CDR3, the DNA is TGTGCCAGCAGTTTATTTCAGGCGGGGGGCTACACCTTC.

The V and J genes are TRBV9 and TRBJ2-3; D unresolved. Trimming shortened V by 0 bases and J by 2 bases, and 7 bases separated the two germline ends. The germline V gene has CDR1 SGDLS and CDR2 YYNGEE. The CDR3 spans 14 residues. The CDR3 sequence: CASSVERDTDTQYF. The CDR3 nucleotides read TGTGCCAGCAGCGTAGAAAGGGACACAGATACGCAGTATTTT.

V and J are TRBV15 and TRBJ2-6; D unresolved. CDR3 length: 13 residues. CDR1 LNHNV and CDR2 YYDKDF come from the germline V gene (reference sequence). Trimming stripped 6 bases from V and 1 base from J, with 4 bases between. CDR3 bases: TGTGCCACCAGAGGGTCTGGGGCCAACGTCCTGACTTTC. This sequence encodes CATRGSGANVLTF. The entire variable domain, with the rest obtained from reference TRBV15 and TRBJ2-6, is as follows: DAMVIQNPRYQVTQFGKPVTLSCSQTLNHNVMYWYQQKSSQAPKLLFHYYDKDFNNEADTPDNFQSRRPNTSFCFLDIRSPGLGDTAMYLCATRGSGANVLTFGAGSRLTVL.

This clone was seen once. The germline gene is not matched at one end of the junction; a read error may be the cause. V usage is TRBV6-1 and J usage is TRBJ1-2; no firm D call. The CDR3 has 13 amino acids. CDR1 and CDR2 from the germline V gene are MNHNS and SASEGT. The CDR3 loop is CAGSEAPGDGYTF. The CDR3 nucleotides are TGTGCCGGCAGTGAAGCCCCCGGTGACGGCTACACCTTC.

CDR3 in DNA: TGTGCTAGTGGTTTACAGGGGTCTAATGAAAAACTGTTTTTT. This codes for CASGLQGSNEKLFF. This chain uses TRBV12-5 with TRBJ1-4, with TRBD1 matching 7 bases. This CDR3 is 14 amino acids long. Germline assignment: CDR1 LGHNT and CDR2 FRNRAP. Trimming cost V 3 bases and J 3 bases; bases outside gene matches: 1.

The chain employs TRBV19 and TRBJ1-6; D might be TRBD1 (6 bases). This CDR3 spans 13 amino acids. V lost 3 bases and J lost 13, with 13 bases in between. CDR1 and CDR2 from the germline V gene are LNHDA and SQIVND (reference sequence). CDR3: CASSISDRLPLHF. The CDR3 DNA is TGTGCCAGTAGTATCTCCGACAGGCTTCCCCTCCACTTT.

This clone was found once. The gene calls are TRBV6-5 and TRBJ1-1; D is perhaps TRBD1 (5 bases). The CDR3 runs to 14 residues. Trimming took off 3 bases at V and 1 base at J, with 9 bases between the two ends. CDR1 is MNHEY and CDR2 is SVGAGI in the germline V gene. Written as DNA, the CDR3 is TGTGCCAGCAGTTATGACAGAAGGAACACTGAAGCTTTCTTT. This translates into CASSYDRRNTEAFF.

CDR3 loop: CASSLGQGGNYGYTF. CDR3 DNA sequence: TGTGCCAGCAGCTTGGGGCAGGGTGGTAACTATGGCTACACCTTC. The rearrangement joins TRBV5-6 to TRBJ1-2, with TRBD1 as a possible D gene (5 bases). The germline V gene has CDR1 SGHDT and CDR2 YYEEEE. Deletions cut 0 bases from V and 1 base from J, with 10 bases between. The CDR3 consists of 15 residues.